This T cell receptor beta chain was sequenced for a study of STAT5B mutations in CD4+ large granular lymphocyte leukemia. Broader study findings: Main leukemic clonotypes were patient-specific, but 25% appeared at low frequency elsewhere.

Notes on this clone: Its antigen is as yet unknown.

The germline CDR1 and CDR2 sequences are KGHSH and LQKENI. Trimming removed 6 bases from V and 5 bases from J; junction bases left unmatched: 8. The CDR3 has 14 residues. Only in-frame clones appear in the TCRdb table, and some are missing; sequencing was by immunoSEQ multiplex PCR. Altogether approximately 39,000 clones are present, roughly 85% being singletons, with the ten largest covering less than 1.5%. The chain employs TRBV18 and TRBJ1-2; TRBD1 matches 8 bases. This TCR was recovered from a human donor in good health. Sequencing was done on a sample of CD4+ T cells from blood buffy coats. The CDR3 protein is CASSLDRVGYGYTF. CDR3 DNA: TGTGCCAGCTCTCTGGACAGGGTGGGGTATGGCTACACCTTC. Looking up the rest from reference TRBV18 and TRBJ1-2 gives the full variable domain: NAGVMQNPRHLVRRRGQEARLRCSPMKGHSHVYWYRQLPEEGLKFMVYLQKENIIDESGMPKERFSAEFPKEGPSILRIQQVVRGDSAAYFCASSLDRVGYGYTFGSGTRLTVV.